A single sample gave rise to the 2 T cell receptor beta chains below, sequenced in a study of CD8+CD57+ T cells in acquired aplastic anemia. The use of genomic DNA as template underpinned the TCR beta VDJ and CDR3 profiling. TCRdb ran MiXCR on the reads and lists one entry per CDR3 protein. The sample holds fewer than 80,000 distinct CDR3 sequences, about 70% seen once. All patients picked for sequencing had shown, by flow cytometry, an expansion of CD8+CD57+ cells. What was sequenced was sorted CD4+, CD8+, or CD8+CD57+ T cells (not recorded which) from PBMCs. Receptor source: a human donor with aplastic anemia.

The chain uses TRBV15 and TRBJ2-7; maybe TRBD1 (6 bases). Trimming removed 1 base at V and 6 bases at J, with 7 bases between. This CDR3 comprises 12 residues. Germline values: CDR1 LNHNV, CDR2 YYDKDF (reference sequence). CDR3 amino acids: CATSRGTVEQYF. The CDR3 DNA is TGTGCCACCAGCAGAGGGACAGTCGAGCAGTACTTC.

This clonotype has only one observation. The J gene is TRBJ2-3, the V gene TRBV15, with D unresolved. Between the trimmed V and J ends, which lost 0 bases and 3 bases, there was a span of 7 bases. CDR3 length: 14 residues. Germline V gene sequence: CDR1 LNHNV, CDR2 YYDKDF (reference sequence). This CDR3 is CATSRDPATDTQYF. The DNA for the CDR3 is TGTGCCACCAGCAGAGATCCTGCGACAGATACGCAGTATTTT.